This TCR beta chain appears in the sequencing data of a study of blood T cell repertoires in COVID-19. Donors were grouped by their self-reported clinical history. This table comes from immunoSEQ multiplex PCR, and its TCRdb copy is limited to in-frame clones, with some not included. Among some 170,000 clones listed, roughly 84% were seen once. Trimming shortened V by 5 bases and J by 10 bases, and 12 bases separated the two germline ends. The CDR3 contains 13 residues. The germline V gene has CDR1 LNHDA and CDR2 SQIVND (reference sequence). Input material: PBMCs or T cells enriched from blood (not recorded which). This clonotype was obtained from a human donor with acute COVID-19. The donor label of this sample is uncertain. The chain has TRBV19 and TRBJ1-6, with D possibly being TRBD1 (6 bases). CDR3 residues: CASSQDRGSPLHF. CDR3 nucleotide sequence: TGTGCCAGTAGTCAGGACAGAGGCTCACCCCTCCACTTT. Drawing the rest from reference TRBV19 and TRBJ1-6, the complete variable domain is DGGITQSPKYLFRKEGQNVTLSCEQNLNHDAMYWYRQDPGQGLRLIYYSQIVNDFQKGDIAEGYSVSREKKESFPLTVTSAQKNPTAFYLCASSQDRGSPLHFGNGTRLTVT.